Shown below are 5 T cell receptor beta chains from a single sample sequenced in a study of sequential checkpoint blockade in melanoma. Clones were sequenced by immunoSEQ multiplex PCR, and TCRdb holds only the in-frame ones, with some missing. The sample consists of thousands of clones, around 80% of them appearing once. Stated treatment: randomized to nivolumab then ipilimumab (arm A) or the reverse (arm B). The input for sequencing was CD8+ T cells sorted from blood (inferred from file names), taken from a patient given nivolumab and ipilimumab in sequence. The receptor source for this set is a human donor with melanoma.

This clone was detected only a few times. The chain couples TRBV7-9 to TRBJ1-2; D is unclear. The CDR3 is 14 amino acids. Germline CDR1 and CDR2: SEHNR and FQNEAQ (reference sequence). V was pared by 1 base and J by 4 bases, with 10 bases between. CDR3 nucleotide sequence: TGTGCCAGCAGCTTAGATAGGGAGGGCTATGGCTACACCTTC. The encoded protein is CASSLDREGYGYTF.

CDR3 in amino acids: CSVGAGSGATDTQYF. The CDR3 DNA is TGCAGCGTTGGGGCCGGTAGCGGGGCTACAGATACGCAGTATTTT. This chain links TRBV29-1 with TRBJ2-3, with 8 bases that match TRBD2. The CDR3 spans 15 residues. Trimming took 4 bases from V and 3 from J; bases not matched to a gene: 9. Looked up from germline, CDR1 is SQVTM and CDR2 is ANQGSEA.

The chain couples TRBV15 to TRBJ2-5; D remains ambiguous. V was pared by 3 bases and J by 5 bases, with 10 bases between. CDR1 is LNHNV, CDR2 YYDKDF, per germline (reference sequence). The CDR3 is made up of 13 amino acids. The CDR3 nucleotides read TGTGCCACCAGCAGCCGGAGTGGGGAGACCCAGTACTTC. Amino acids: CATSSRSGETQYF.

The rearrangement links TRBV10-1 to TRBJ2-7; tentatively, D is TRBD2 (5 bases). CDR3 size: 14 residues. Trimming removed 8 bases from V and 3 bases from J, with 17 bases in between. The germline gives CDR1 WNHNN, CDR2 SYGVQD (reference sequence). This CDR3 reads CASLLGLVDYEQYF. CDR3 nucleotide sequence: TGCGCCAGCCTACTAGGACTGGTTGACTACGAGCAGTACTTC.

CDR3 sequence reads: CASSEMASGGTDTQYF. CDR3 sequence (DNA): TGTGCCAGCAGTGAGATGGCTAGCGGGGGGACAGATACGCAGTATTTT. The chain uses TRBV6-4 and TRBJ2-3; 11 bases agree with TRBD2. Unmatched junction bases numbered 5, after V lost 3 bases and J lost 3 bases. Germline V CDR1 and CDR2: MRHNA, SNTAGT. The CDR3 covers 16 residues.